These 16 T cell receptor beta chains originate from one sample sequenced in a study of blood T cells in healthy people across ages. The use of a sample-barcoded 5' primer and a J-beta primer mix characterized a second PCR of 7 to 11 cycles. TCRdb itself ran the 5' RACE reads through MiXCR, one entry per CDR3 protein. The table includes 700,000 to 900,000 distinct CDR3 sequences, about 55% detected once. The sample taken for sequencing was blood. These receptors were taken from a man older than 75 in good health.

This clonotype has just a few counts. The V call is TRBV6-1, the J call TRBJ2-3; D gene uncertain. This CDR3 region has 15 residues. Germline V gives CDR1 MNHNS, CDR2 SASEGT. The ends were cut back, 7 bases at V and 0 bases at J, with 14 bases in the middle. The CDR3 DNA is TGTGCCAGCATGGGGAAGCGCTATAGCACAGATACGCAGTATTTT. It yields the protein CASMGKRYSTDTQYF.

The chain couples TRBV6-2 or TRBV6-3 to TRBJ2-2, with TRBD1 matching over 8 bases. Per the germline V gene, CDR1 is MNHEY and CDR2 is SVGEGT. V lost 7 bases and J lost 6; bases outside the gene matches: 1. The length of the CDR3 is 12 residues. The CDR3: CASKQGAGELFF. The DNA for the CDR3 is TGTGCCAGCAAACAGGGGGCCGGGGAGCTGTTTTTT.

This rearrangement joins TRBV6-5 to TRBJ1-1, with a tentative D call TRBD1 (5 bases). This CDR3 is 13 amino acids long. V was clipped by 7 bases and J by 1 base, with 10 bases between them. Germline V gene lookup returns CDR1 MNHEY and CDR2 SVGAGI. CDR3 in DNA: TGTGCCAGCATCTCGACAGCGAACACTGAAGCTTTCTTT. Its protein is CASISTANTEAFF.

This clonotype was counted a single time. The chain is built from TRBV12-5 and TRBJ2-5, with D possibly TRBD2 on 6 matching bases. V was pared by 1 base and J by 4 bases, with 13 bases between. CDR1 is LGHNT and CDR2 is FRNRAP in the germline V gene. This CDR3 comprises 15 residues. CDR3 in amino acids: CASGLDAGLGETQYF. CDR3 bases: TGTGCTAGTGGTTTGGACGCGGGGCTCGGAGAGACCCAGTACTTC. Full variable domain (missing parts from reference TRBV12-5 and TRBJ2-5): DARVTQTPRHKVTEMGQEVTMRCQPILGHNTVFWYRQTMMQGLELLAYFRNRAPLDDSGMPKDRFSAEMPDATLATLKIQPSEPRDSAVYFCASGLDAGLGETQYFGPGTRLLVL.

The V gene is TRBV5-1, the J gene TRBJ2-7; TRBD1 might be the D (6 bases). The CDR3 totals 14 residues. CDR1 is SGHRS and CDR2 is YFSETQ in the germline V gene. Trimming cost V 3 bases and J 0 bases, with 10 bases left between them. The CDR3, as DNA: TGCGCCAGCAGCTCGGACAGCTACTCCTACGAGCAGTACTTC. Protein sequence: CASSSDSYSYEQYF.

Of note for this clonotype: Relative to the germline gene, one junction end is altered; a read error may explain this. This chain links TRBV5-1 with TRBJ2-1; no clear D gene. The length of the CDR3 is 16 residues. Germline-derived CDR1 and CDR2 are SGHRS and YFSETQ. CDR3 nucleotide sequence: TGCGCCAGCAGCTTCACATCTCTGAGCTCCTACAGTGAGCAGTTCTTC. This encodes CASSFTSLSSYSEQFF. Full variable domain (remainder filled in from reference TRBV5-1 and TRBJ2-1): KAGVTQTPRYLIKTRGQQVTLSCSPISGHRSVSWYQQTPGQGLQFLFEYFSETQRNKGNFPGRFSGRQFSNSRSEMNVSTLELGDSALYLCASSFTSLSSYSEQFFGPGTRLTVL.

CDR3 DNA sequence: TGTGCCAGCAGTTACGGGACAGGTCGGCAGGATCAGCCCCAGCATTTT. Translation: CASSYGTGRQDQPQHF. V and J are TRBV6-6 and TRBJ1-5; 8 bases match TRBD1. J was trimmed by 5 bases and V by 2 bases; bases with no gene match: 8. Germline assignment: CDR1 MNHNY and CDR2 SVGAGI (reference sequence). This CDR3 is 16 amino acids long.

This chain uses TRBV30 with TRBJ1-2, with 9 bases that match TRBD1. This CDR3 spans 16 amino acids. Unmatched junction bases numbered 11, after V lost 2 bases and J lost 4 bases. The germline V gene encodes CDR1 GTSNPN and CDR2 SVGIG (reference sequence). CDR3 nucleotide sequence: TGTGCCTGGAGTATACATGGTACAGGGGGCGGCTATGGCTACACCTTC. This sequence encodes CAWSIHGTGGGYGYTF.

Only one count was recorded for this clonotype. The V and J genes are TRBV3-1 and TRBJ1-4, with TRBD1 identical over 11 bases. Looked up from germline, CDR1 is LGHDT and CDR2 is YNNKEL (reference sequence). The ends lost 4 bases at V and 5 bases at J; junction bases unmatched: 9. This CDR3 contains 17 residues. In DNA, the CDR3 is TGTGCCAGCAGCCCCCGGGACAGGGGGGCCTTGAATGAAAAACTGTTTTTT. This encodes CASSPRDRGALNEKLFF.

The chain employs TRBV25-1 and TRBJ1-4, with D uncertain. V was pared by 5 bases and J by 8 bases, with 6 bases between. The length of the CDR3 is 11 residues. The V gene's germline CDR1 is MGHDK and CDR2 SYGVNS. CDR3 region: CASSWSEKLFF. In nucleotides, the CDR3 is TGTGCCAGCAGTTGGTCAGAAAAACTGTTTTTT.

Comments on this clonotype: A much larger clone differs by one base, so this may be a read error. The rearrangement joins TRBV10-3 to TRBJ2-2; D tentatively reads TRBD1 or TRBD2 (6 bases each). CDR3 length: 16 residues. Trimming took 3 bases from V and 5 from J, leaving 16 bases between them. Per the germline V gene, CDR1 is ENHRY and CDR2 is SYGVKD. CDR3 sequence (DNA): TGTGCCATCAGTGACGGGGGCCGGTATCTGACCGGGGAGCTGTTTTTT. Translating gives CAISDGGRYLTGELFF.

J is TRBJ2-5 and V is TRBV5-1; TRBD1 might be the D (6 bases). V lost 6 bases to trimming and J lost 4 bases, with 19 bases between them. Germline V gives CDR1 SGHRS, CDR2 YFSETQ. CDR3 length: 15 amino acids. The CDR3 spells CASKRRTGFGETQYF. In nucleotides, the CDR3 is TGCGCCAGCAAACGAAGAACAGGGTTTGGAGAGACCCAGTACTTC.

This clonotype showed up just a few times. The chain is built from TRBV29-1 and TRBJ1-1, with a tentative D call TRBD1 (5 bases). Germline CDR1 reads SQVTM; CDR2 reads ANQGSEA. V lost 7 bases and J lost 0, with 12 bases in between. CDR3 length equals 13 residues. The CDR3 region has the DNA TGCAGCGCACAGGAGTACCTGAACACTGAAGCTTTCTTT. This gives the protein CSAQEYLNTEAFF.

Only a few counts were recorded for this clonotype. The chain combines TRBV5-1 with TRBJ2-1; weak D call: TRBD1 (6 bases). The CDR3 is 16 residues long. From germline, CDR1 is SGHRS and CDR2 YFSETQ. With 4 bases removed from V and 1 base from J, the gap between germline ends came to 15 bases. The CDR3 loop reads CASSPEGVRSYNEQFF. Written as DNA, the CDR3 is TGCGCCAGCAGCCCCGAGGGGGTAAGGTCCTACAATGAGCAGTTCTTC.

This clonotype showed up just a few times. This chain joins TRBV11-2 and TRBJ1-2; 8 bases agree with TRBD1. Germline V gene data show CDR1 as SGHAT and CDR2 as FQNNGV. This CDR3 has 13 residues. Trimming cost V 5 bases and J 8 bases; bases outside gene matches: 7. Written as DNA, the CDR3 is TGTGCCAGCAGCCCAGGGGGCGCGGGGGGCTACACCTTC. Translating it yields CASSPGGAGGYTF.

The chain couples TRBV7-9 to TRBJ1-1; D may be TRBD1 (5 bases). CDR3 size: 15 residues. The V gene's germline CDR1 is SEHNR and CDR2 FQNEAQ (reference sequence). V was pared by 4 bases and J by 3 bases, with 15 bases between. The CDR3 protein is CASSSQESGYTEAFF. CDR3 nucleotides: TGTGCCAGCAGCTCCCAGGAGTCAGGGTACACTGAAGCTTTCTTT. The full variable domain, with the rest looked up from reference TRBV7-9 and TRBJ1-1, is DTGVSQNPRHKITKRGQNVTFRCDPISEHNRLYWYRQTLGQGPEFLTYFQNEAQLEKSRLLSDRFSAERPKGSFSTLEIQRTEQGDSAMYLCASSSQESGYTEAFFGQGTRLTVV.